A single sample is the source of the 3 T cell receptor beta chains below, sequenced in a study of molecular identifiers for immune sequencing clone quantification (dated 2018 in TCRdb). Receptor amplification or capture employed PCR. TCRdb records Illumina HiSeq 4000 as the sequencer. TCRdb reworked the public reads: Q25 trimming with fastp, MiXCR clone assembly, productive beta chains retained. Duplicate CDR3 protein sequences are folded into a single record with the most common DNA and genes. The sample yields over 600,000 distinct CDR3 sequences; less than 20% were counted once. The ten most abundant clones make up roughly 0.9% of the sample. Sequenced input: naive CD8+ T cells from blood, with Jurkat cell RNA spiked in. The cell subset or site label for this specimen denotes: FACS-sorted CD8+CD4-CCR7+CD45RA+ naive T cells. These receptors were taken from a human donor in good health. Some libraries in this study had Jurkat cell RNA spiked in.

This clonotype was counted ten times or more. The chain carries TRBV7-9 and TRBJ2-7, with a weak D call TRBD2 (5 bases). From germline, CDR1 is SEHNR and CDR2 FQNEAQ (reference sequence). Trimming pared 1 base from V and 4 bases from J, leaving 14 bases between. The CDR3 has 15 residues. The CDR3 protein is CASSLGRGTLYEQYF. In DNA form, the CDR3 reads TGTGCCAGCAGCTTAGGTCGGGGAACTCTTTACGAGCAGTACTTC.

This clonotype occurred a few times. This chain joins TRBV27 and TRBJ1-6, with TRBD1 as a possible D gene (5 bases). Deletions cut 6 bases from V and 5 bases from J, with 17 bases between. The CDR3 loop spans 16 amino acids. Germline CDR1 reads MNHEY; CDR2 reads SMNVEV (reference sequence). CDR3 sequence reads: CASSPVRDVHNSPLHF. CDR3 DNA sequence: TGTGCCAGCAGCCCTGTTCGGGACGTACATAATTCACCCCTCCACTTT.

The chain is built from TRBV6-1 and TRBJ2-7; a possible D gene is TRBD1 (5 bases). CDR1 is MNHNS, CDR2 SASEGT, per germline. V was clipped by 6 bases and J by 3 bases, with 12 bases between them. The CDR3 extends over 13 amino acids. The CDR3 DNA is TGTGCCAGCAGGGCACCACAGGACTACGAGCAGTACTTC. Protein product: CASRAPQDYEQYF.